This TCR beta chain was profiled in a study of T and B cells in COVID-19 patients. From blood, roughly 250-500 ng of genomic DNA served as TRB template. Multiplex PCR with BIOMED2 TRB-A/B primer pools amplified TRB rearrangements. TCRdb reprocessed the multiplex PCR reads via MiXCR and lists one record per CDR3 protein. The repertoire holds over 800 distinct CDR3 sequences, with about 20% as singletons. The sequence derives from a human donor with active COVID-19. The donor label of this sample is uncertain. Sequencing used blood.

Here the CDR3 reads CSAREEADNKNIQYF. DNA for the CDR3: TGCAGTGCTAGAGAAGAAGCGGATAACAAAAACATTCAGTACTTC. V is TRBV20-1 and J is TRBJ2-4; D might be TRBD2 (5 bases). The germline V gene encodes CDR1 DFQATT and CDR2 SNEGSKA (reference sequence). The CDR3 sequence is 15 residues long. Trimming pared 0 bases from V and 3 bases from J, leaving 12 bases between.